The 6 T cell receptor beta chains given below trace back to one sample, sequenced in a study of beta chain features in type 1 diabetes. The isolated RNA, all of it, was reverse transcribed, so expressed TCRB transcripts were what got sequenced. Only in-frame clones appear in the TCRdb table, and some are missing; sequencing was by immunoSEQ multiplex PCR. The table has over 700,000 clones, 15% to 20% seen once. The sequenced material came from naive CD4+ T cells from blood. Every receptor here comes from a woman younger than 35 in good health.

The chain couples TRBV6-6 to TRBJ2-3; possibly TRBD2 for D (5 bases). The CDR3 loop spans 13 amino acids. V dropped 8 bases and J dropped 4 bases, with 13 bases sitting between them. The germline V gene has CDR1 MNHNY and CDR2 SVGAGI (reference sequence). CDR3 nucleotides: TGTGCCAGCGTCAAAGGGAGCGCAGATACGCAGTATTTT. It specifies CASVKGSADTQYF.

This clone showed up just a few times. V usage is TRBV7-2 and J usage is TRBJ2-7; 7 bases map to TRBD1. V lost 5 bases to trimming and J lost 1 base; unmatched junction nucleotides: 11. The germline V gene encodes CDR1 SGHTA and CDR2 FQGNSA. This CDR3 is 16 amino acids long. CDR3 protein: CASSVTGTEGSYEQYF. CDR3 nucleotide sequence: TGTGCCAGCAGCGTCACCGGGACAGAAGGGTCCTACGAGCAGTACTTC. The whole variable domain, remainder taken from reference TRBV7-2 and TRBJ2-7, is GAGVSQSPSNKVTEKGKDVELRCDPISGHTALYWYRQSLGQGLEFLIYFQGNSAPDKSGLPSDRFSAERTGGSVSTLTIQRTQQEDSAVYLCASSVTGTEGSYEQYFGPGTRLTVT.

This clone occurred once. V gene TRBV7-8 combines with J gene TRBJ1-3, with D unresolved. V lost 4 bases, J lost 0 bases, and 10 bases lay in between. The CDR3 contains 15 residues. Germline CDR1 and CDR2: SGHVS and FQNEAQ. In DNA form, the CDR3 reads TGTGCCAGCAGCTCGGTCCGGGGCTCTGGAAACACCATATATTTT. Translation gives CASSSVRGSGNTIYF.

This clone came up a few times. Other DNA sequences within the sample encode an identical CDR3. The gene calls are TRBV28 and TRBJ1-5; D unresolved. The germline V gene has CDR1 MDHEN and CDR2 SYDVKM. V lost 1 base and J 15 bases, leaving 19 bases between the germline ends. This CDR3 contains 14 residues. The CDR3 loop is CASSLYGGILVGHF. The CDR3 DNA sequence: TGTGCCAGCAGTTTATACGGTGGTATCCTTGTTGGGCATTTT. The full variable domain, rest sourced from reference TRBV28 and TRBJ1-5, is DVKVTQSSRYLVKRTGEKVFLECVQDMDHENMFWYRQDPGLGLRLIYFSYDVKMKEKGDIPEGYSVSREKKERFSLILESASTNQTSMYLCASSLYGGILVGHFGDGTRLSIL.

The chain is built from TRBV27 and TRBJ2-7, with 9 bases fitting TRBD1. Germline CDR1 MNHEY, CDR2 SMNVEV (reference sequence). This CDR3 comprises 15 residues. V lost 6 bases to trimming and J lost 2 bases; unmatched junction nucleotides: 8. Here the CDR3 reads CASRLMDRGAYEQYF. The CDR3 DNA sequence: TGTGCCAGCAGACTGATGGACAGGGGCGCCTACGAGCAGTACTTC.

The chain links TRBV6-5 to TRBJ1-2, with D uncertain. V lost 2 bases to trimming and J lost 4 bases, with 14 bases between them. Germline V gene data show CDR1 as MNHEY and CDR2 as SVGAGI. The CDR3 extends over 15 amino acids. CDR3 in DNA: TGTGCCAGCAGTTACGTGCAGTCCGGTATCTATGGCTACACCTTC. It is translated as CASSYVQSGIYGYTF.